The present entry profiles one T cell receptor beta chain with its context. The antigen is not known. V was shortened by 0 bases and J by 7 bases, with 15 bases between the two germline ends. The CDR3 is 15 residues long. CDR1 is SGHRS and CDR2 is YFSETQ in the germline V gene. The data are from a study of OX40 agonist ivuxolimab in advanced cancers. For the study at large: The study treated patients with ivuxolimab, an agonistic anti-OX40 (CD134) antibody. Patients with prior anti-PD-1, anti-PD-L1 or anti-CTLA-4 therapy were eligible; about 41% had some. One hepatocellular carcinoma and a couple of cutaneous melanoma patients partially responded. Study results and caveats: With doses of 0.1 to 3.0 mg/kg, CD4+ and CD8+ blood T cells had undergone clonal expansion by week 6.

Method: immunoSEQ multiplex PCR; TCRdb's copy keeps in-frame clones and lacks some. The sample consists of about 79,000 clones, around 90% of them appearing once. The J gene is TRBJ2-3, the V gene TRBV5-1, with TRBD2 as a possible D gene (5 bases). The material was CD4+ or CD8+ T cells sorted from blood, obtained in a trial of the OX40 agonist ivuxolimab. The clonotype comes from an adult with an advanced solid tumor such as melanoma, head and neck, liver or kidney cancer. As DNA, the CDR3 is TGCGCCAGCAGCTTGGAAGAGGGTCGGGGATATACGCAGTATTTT. Translation gives CASSLEEGRGYTQYF.